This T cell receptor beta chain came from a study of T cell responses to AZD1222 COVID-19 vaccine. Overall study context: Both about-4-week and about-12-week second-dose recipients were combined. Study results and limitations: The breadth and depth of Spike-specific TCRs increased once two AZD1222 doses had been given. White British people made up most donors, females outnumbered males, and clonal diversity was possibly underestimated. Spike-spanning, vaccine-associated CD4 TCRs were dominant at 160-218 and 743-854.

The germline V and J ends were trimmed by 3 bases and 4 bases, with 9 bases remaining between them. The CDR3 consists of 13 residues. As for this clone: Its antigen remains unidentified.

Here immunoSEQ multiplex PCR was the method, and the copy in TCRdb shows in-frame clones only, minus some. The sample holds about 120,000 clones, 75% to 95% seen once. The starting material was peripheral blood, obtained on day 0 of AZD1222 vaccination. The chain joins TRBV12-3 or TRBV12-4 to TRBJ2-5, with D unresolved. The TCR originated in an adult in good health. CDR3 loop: CASSFLLAETQYF. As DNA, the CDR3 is TGTGCCAGCAGTTTTCTATTAGCAGAGACCCAGTACTTC.